This TCR beta chain was recorded in a study of blood T cell repertoires in COVID-19. The CDR3 contains 16 residues. The junction had 16 bases not matched to a gene; V was cut back by 4 bases and J by 8 bases. Germline CDR1 and CDR2: MNHEY and SVGEGT. Profiled with immunoSEQ multiplex PCR; TCRdb holds only in-frame clones, not every one. There are about 170,000 clones in the sample; about 80% occur only once, and approximately 2.4% lies in the top ten. The specimen sequenced was peripheral blood. The chain couples TRBV6-2 or TRBV6-3 to TRBJ2-5; 7 bases map to TRBD2. This sequence was found in a human donor with acute or convalescent COVID-19. The donor label of this sample is uncertain. DNA for the CDR3: TGTGCCAGCAGTTTCGGACTAGGGGTCTCCCAAGTAACCCAGTACTTC. Residues: CASSFGLGVSQVTQYF.